Listed below are T cell receptor beta chains from one sample, sequenced in a study of blood T cell repertoires in COVID-19. Sequencing was performed with immunoSEQ multiplex PCR; in TCRdb, only in-frame clones are kept and a portion is missing. The table shows 150,000 or so clones, with roughly 84% occurring only once. The material sequenced was PBMCs or T cells enriched from blood (not recorded which). These TCRs come from a woman in her fifties or sixties who had been exposed to COVID-19. The CDR3 runs from the conserved cysteine through the conserved F or W. A D gene is named only where the DNA matches it firmly. A row's size may be missing; if present it is once, few, many or a size class.

V gene,clone size,J gene,D gene,CDR3 protein,CDR3 DNA
TRBV19,NA,TRBJ1-2,NA,CASSIIGDYTNYGYTF,TGTGCCAGTAGTATTATCGGGGACTACACTAACTATGGCTACACCTTC
TRBV14,NA,TRBJ2-7,NA,CASSQGIGETYEQYF,TGTGCCAGCAGCCAAGGGATAGGAGAAACCTACGAGCAGTACTTC
TRBV6-2/TRBV6-3,NA,TRBJ1-5,NA,CASSYVGGYSNQPQHF,TGTGCCAGCAGTTACGTGGGCGGGTATAGCAATCAGCCCCAGCATTTT
TRBV11-2,NA,TRBJ2-7,NA,CASAGRTGTYEQYF,TGTGCCAGCGCAGGGAGGACAGGCACCTACGAGCAGTACTTC
TRBV15,NA,TRBJ1-5,TRBD1,CATSSGGGTVDNQPQHF,TGTGCCACCAGCAGCGGAGGTGGGACAGTTGACAATCAGCCCCAGCATTTT
TRBV9,NA,TRBJ1-1,NA,CASSVGQVMNTEAFF,TGTGCCAGCAGCGTAGGACAGGTTATGAACACTGAAGCTTTCTTT
TRBV6-2/TRBV6-3,NA,TRBJ1-5,TRBD1,CASSPRDRGRGQPQHF,TGTGCCAGCAGTCCCCGGGACAGGGGGCGCGGGCAGCCCCAGCATTTT
TRBV27,NA,TRBJ2-5,TRBD2,CASSPPGLAGPRETQYF,TGTGCCAGCAGTCCCCCTGGACTAGCGGGGCCCCGGGAGACCCAGTACTTC
TRBV9,NA,TRBJ1-2,NA,CASSVDGIENYGYTF,TGTGCCAGCAGCGTAGACGGGATAGAGAACTATGGCTACACCTTC
TRBV7-6,NA,TRBJ2-3,TRBD2,CASSPTSGGTDTQYF,TGTGCCAGCTCCCCGACTAGCGGGGGGACAGATACGCAGTATTTT
TRBV5-1,NA,TRBJ2-3,TRBD1,CASSSPPGTAFTDTQYF,TGCGCCAGCAGCTCCCCCCCCGGGACAGCCTTCACAGATACGCAGTATTTT
TRBV4-3,once,TRBJ1-2,TRBD1,CASSLSPGQTTMGYTF,TGCGCCAGCAGCCTATCCCCGGGACAGACCACCATGGGCTACACCTTC
TRBV28,NA,TRBJ2-2,TRBD1,CASSLWVGQGSTGELFF,TGTGCCAGCAGTTTATGGGTGGGACAGGGGTCCACCGGGGAGCTGTTTTTT
TRBV6-5,NA,TRBJ2-1,TRBD2,CASRISGRSYNEQFF,TGTGCCAGCAGGATAAGCGGGAGATCCTACAATGAGCAGTTCTTC
TRBV10-3,NA,TRBJ1-6,NA,CAISETVDSPLHF,TGTGCCATCAGTGAGACAGTTGATTCACCCCTCCACTTT
TRBV29-1,NA,TRBJ2-5,NA,CSVVWHADETQYF,TGCAGCGTTGTTTGGCATGCGGATGAGACCCAGTACTTC
TRBV19,NA,TRBJ2-3,NA,CASSQGSADTQYF,TGTGCCAGTAGCCAGGGTTCGGCAGATACGCAGTATTTT
TRBV10-3,NA,TRBJ1-1,TRBD1,CAISDRGASRTEAFF,TGTGCCATCAGTGACAGGGGGGCCTCTCGGACTGAAGCTTTCTTT
TRBV21-1,NA,TRBJ1-5,NA,CASTPQKGAHSNQPQHF,TGTGCCAGCACCCCCCAAAAGGGGGCCCATAGCAATCAGCCCCAGCATTTT
TRBV12-3/TRBV12-4,NA,TRBJ1-2,NA,CASRQQNYGYTF,TGTGCCAGCAGACAGCAGAACTATGGCTACACCTTC
TRBV7-8,NA,TRBJ1-5,TRBD1,CASSVGQGAYSNQPQHF,TGTGCCAGCAGCGTGGGACAGGGCGCATATAGCAATCAGCCCCAGCATTTT
TRBV18,NA,TRBJ2-2,NA,CASSPEQGFTGELFF,TGTGCCAGCTCACCCGAACAGGGATTCACCGGGGAGCTGTTTTTT
TRBV9,NA,TRBJ1-4,NA,CASSVGGGVGANEKLFF,TGTGCCAGCAGCGTCGGGGGAGGGGTAGGGGCTAATGAAAAACTGTTTTTT
TRBV29-1,NA,TRBJ2-4,NA,CSVLQGAKNIQYF,TGCAGCGTTCTACAGGGAGCCAAAAACATTCAGTACTTC
TRBV2,NA,TRBJ1-2,NA,CASSEREGPYGYTF,TGTGCCAGCAGTGAACGGGAAGGGCCCTATGGCTACACCTTC
TRBV11-3,NA,TRBJ1-1,TRBD1,CASSSGGTGAENTEAFF,TGTGCCAGCAGCTCCGGGGGGACAGGGGCTGAGAACACTGAAGCTTTCTTT
TRBV24-1,NA,TRBJ1-5,TRBD1,CATSPGTAVGNQPQHF,TGTGCCACCAGTCCCGGGACAGCCGTCGGCAATCAGCCCCAGCATTTT
TRBV3-1/TRBV3-2,NA,TRBJ2-2,TRBD1,CASSQGTGGTIGELFF,TGTGCCAGCAGCCAAGGCACAGGGGGCACGATCGGGGAGCTGTTTTTT
TRBV21-1,NA,TRBJ2-7,NA,CASSKDAGGPYEQYF,TGTGCCAGCAGCAAAGATGCAGGGGGTCCCTACGAGCAGTACTTC
TRBV18,few,TRBJ1-1,NA,CASSPRNGNTEAFF,TGTGCCAGCTCGCCTAGGAACGGCAACACTGAAGCTTTCTTT
TRBV5-4,NA,TRBJ2-1,NA,CASSLGERVDNEQFF,TGTGCCAGCAGCTTGGGCGAGCGGGTAGACAATGAGCAGTTCTTC
TRBV5-5,NA,TRBJ1-2,NA,CASSYSPGQIYGYTF,TGTGCCAGCAGCTATTCGCCGGGACAAATATATGGCTACACCTTC
TRBV5-1,NA,TRBJ1-6,TRBD1,CASSKGQGALGSPLHF,TGCGCCAGCAGCAAAGGACAGGGGGCGTTAGGTTCACCCCTCCACTTT
TRBV11-3,NA,TRBJ2-7,TRBD1,CASSPGQSSYEQYF,TGTGCCAGCAGCCCGGGACAGAGTTCCTACGAGCAGTACTTC
TRBV19,NA,TRBJ1-2,TRBD1,CASSILGQGYGYTF,TGTGCCAGTAGTATTCTCGGACAGGGCTATGGCTACACCTTC
TRBV7-8,NA,TRBJ1-3,TRBD1,CASSLKRWTGGTGNTIYF,TGTGCCAGCAGCCTAAAACGATGGACAGGCGGTACCGGAAACACCATATATTTT
TRBV4-3,few,TRBJ1-2,NA,CASSQEVGDGYTF,TGCGCCAGCAGCCAAGAAGTAGGGGATGGCTACACCTTC
TRBV10-3,NA,TRBJ2-6,NA,CAISMRQSSGANVLTF,TGTGCCATCAGCATGAGACAGTCCTCTGGGGCCAACGTCCTGACTTTC
TRBV6-5,NA,TRBJ1-6,TRBD1,CASTGQGLGSLHF,TGTGCCAGCACCGGACAGGGGCTGGGATCCCTCCACTTT
TRBV15,NA,TRBJ1-5,TRBD1,CATSGTGFGFQPQHF,TGTGCCACCAGCGGGACAGGATTCGGGTTTCAGCCCCAGCATTTT
TRBV2,NA,TRBJ1-2,NA,CASSGQPNYGYTF,TGTGCCAGCAGCGGACAGCCTAACTATGGCTACACCTTC
TRBV5-1,NA,TRBJ2-5,TRBD2,CASSLLGRGKQETQYF,TGCGCCAGCAGCTTGCTCGGGCGGGGGAAGCAAGAGACCCAGTACTTC
TRBV2,NA,TRBJ2-7,TRBD1,CASSTYGTGGPGEQYF,TGTGCCAGCAGTACCTACGGGACAGGGGGCCCGGGGGAGCAGTACTTC
TRBV28,few,TRBJ2-7,TRBD1,CASSTGTGGVYEQYF,TGTGCCAGCAGTACCGGGACAGGGGGCGTATACGAGCAGTACTTC
TRBV3-1/TRBV3-2,NA,TRBJ2-5,TRBD1,CASSFRLSQGETQYF,TGTGCCAGCAGCTTCAGACTCTCACAGGGGGAGACCCAGTACTTC
TRBV29-1,NA,TRBJ1-5,NA,CSVGDSVSTQHF,TGCAGCGTTGGAGACAGCGTAAGCACCCAGCATTTT
TRBV5-8,NA,TRBJ1-1,NA,CASSPGQDKAFF,TGTGCCAGCAGTCCAGGACAAGATAAAGCTTTCTTT
TRBV19,NA,TRBJ2-3,NA,CASSDSWGGLDTQYF,TGTGCCAGTAGTGATTCATGGGGAGGTCTAGATACGCAGTATTTT
TRBV18,NA,TRBJ2-1,TRBD1,CASSPIIGTGESGGAKQFF,TGTGCCAGCTCACCCATAATAGGGACAGGGGAAAGTGGCGGGGCAAAGCAGTTCTTC
TRBV5-1,NA,TRBJ1-4,TRBD1,CASSRGPANEKLFF,TGCGCCAGCAGCAGGGGGCCGGCTAATGAAAAACTGTTTTTT
TRBV6-2/TRBV6-3,once,TRBJ2-7,NA,CASSHPRSQGSEQYF,TGTGCCAGCAGTCACCCTAGGTCACAGGGTAGCGAGCAGTACTTC
TRBV29-1,few,TRBJ2-1,TRBD1,CSVEKFTGEVITAEQFF,TGCAGCGTGGAAAAATTTACAGGGGAAGTAATTACGGCTGAGCAGTTCTTC